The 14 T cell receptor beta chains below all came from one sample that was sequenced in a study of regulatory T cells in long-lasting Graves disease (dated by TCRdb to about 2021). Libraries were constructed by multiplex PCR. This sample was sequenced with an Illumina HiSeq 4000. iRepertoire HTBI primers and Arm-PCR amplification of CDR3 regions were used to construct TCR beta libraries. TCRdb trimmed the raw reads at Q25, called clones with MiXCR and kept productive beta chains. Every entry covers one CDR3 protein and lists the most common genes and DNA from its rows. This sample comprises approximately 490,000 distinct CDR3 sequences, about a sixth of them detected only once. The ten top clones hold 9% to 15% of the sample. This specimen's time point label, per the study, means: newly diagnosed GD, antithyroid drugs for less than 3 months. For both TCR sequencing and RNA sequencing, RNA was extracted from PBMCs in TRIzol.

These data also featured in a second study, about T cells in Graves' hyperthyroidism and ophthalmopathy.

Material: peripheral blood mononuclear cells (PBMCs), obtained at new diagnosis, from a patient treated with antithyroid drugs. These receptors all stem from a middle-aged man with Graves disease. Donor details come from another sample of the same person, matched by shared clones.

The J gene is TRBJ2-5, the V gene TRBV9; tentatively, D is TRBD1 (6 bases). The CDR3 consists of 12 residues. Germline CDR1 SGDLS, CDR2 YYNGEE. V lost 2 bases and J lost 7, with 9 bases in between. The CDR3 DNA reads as TGTGCCAGCAGCGTCCAACAGGGGACCCAGTACTTC. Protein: CASSVQQGTQYF.

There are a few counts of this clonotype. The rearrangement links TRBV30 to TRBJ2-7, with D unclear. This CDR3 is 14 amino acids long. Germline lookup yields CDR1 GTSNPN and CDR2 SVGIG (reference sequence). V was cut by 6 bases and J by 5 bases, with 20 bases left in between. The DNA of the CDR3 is TGTGCCTGCAACATGGGCCAAGTGATCCACGAGCAGTACTTC. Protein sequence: CACNMGQVIHEQYF.

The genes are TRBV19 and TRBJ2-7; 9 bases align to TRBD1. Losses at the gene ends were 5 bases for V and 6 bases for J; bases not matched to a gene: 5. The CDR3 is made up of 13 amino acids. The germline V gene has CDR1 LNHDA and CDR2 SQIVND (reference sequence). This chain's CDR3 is CASSPQGATEQYF. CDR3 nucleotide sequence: TGTGCCAGTAGTCCACAGGGGGCAACCGAGCAGTACTTC.

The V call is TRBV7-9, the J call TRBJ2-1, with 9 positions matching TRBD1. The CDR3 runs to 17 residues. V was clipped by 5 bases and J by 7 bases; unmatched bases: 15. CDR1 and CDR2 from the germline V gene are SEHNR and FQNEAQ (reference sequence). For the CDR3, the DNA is TGTGCCAGCAGCCCCACCGTTTGGGTACAGGGGGCGAATGAGCAGTTCTTC. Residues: CASSPTVWVQGANEQFF.

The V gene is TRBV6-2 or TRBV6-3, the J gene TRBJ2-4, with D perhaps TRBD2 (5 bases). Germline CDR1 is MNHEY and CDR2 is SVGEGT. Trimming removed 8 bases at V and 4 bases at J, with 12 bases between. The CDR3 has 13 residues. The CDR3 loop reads CASAEWEKNIQYF. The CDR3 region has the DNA TGTGCCAGCGCAGAATGGGAGAAAAACATTCAGTACTTC.

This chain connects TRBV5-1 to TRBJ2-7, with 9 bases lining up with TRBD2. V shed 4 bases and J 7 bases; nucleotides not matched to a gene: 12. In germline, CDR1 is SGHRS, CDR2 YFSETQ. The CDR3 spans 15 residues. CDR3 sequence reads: CASSPASGTYNEQYF. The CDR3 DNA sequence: TGCGCCAGCAGCCCGGCTAGCGGGACCTACAATGAGCAGTACTTC.

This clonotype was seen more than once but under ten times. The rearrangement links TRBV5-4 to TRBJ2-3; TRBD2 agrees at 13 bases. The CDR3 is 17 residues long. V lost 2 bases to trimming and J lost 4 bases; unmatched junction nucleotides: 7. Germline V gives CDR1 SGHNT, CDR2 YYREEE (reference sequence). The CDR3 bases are TGTGCCAGCAGCTTCGCTACTGGACTAGCGGGGGCAGATACGCAGTATTTT. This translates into CASSFATGLAGADTQYF.

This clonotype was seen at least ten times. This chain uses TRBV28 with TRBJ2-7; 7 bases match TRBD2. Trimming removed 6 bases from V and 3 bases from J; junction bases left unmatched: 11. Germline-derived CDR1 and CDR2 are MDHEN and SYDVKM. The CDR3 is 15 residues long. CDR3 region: CASRLPGLSDYEQYF. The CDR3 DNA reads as TGTGCCAGCAGGCTCCCGGGACTATCAGACTACGAGCAGTACTTC.

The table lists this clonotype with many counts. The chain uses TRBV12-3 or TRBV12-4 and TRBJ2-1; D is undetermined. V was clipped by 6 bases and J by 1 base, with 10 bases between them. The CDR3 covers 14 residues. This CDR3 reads CASRPLGSYNEQFF. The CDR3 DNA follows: TGTGCCAGCAGGCCGTTAGGGTCCTACAATGAGCAGTTCTTC.

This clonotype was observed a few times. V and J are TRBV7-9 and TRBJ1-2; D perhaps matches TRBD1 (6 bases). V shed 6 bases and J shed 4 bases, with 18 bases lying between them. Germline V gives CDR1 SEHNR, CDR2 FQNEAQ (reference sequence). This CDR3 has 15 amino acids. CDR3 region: CASRRPGELAYGYTF. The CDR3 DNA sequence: TGTGCCAGCAGAAGACCAGGGGAGCTTGCCTATGGCTACACCTTC. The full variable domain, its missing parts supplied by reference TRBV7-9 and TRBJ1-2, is DTGVSQNPRHKITKRGQNVTFRCDPISEHNRLYWYRQTLGQGPEFLTYFQNEAQLEKSRLLSDRFSAERPKGSFSTLEIQRTEQGDSAMYLCASRRPGELAYGYTFGSGTRLTVV.

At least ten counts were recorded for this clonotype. The DNA of the CDR3 is TGCGCCAGCAGCTTGGGGGGACAGGTCAATGAGCAGTTCTTC. It specifies CASSLGGQVNEQFF. The chain is built from TRBV5-1 and TRBJ2-1; 8 positions agree with TRBD1. CDR3 length: 14 amino acids. The trim removed 0 bases at V and 6 bases at J, leaving 2 bases unmatched. The germline gives CDR1 SGHRS, CDR2 YFSETQ.

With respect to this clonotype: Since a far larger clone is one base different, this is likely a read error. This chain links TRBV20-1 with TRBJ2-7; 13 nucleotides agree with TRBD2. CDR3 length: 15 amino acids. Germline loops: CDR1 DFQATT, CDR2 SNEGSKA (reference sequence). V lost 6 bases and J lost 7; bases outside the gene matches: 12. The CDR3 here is CSAWTSGSPRNEQYF. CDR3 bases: TGCAGTGCATGGACTAGCGGGAGCCCCAGGAATGAGCAGTACTTC.

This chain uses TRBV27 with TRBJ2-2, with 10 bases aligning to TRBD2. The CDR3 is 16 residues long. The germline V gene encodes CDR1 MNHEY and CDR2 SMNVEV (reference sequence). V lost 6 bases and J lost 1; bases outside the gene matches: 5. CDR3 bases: TGTGCCAGCAGCGTACTAGCGGGACTGAACACCGGGGAGCTGTTTTTT. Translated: CASSVLAGLNTGELFF.

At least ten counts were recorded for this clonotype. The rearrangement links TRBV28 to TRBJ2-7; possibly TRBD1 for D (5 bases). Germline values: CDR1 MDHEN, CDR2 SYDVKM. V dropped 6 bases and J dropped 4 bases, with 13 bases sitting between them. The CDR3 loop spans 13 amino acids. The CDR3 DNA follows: TGTGCCAGCAGCTACCTAAAGGGGTACGAGCAGTACTTC. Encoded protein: CASSYLKGYEQYF.